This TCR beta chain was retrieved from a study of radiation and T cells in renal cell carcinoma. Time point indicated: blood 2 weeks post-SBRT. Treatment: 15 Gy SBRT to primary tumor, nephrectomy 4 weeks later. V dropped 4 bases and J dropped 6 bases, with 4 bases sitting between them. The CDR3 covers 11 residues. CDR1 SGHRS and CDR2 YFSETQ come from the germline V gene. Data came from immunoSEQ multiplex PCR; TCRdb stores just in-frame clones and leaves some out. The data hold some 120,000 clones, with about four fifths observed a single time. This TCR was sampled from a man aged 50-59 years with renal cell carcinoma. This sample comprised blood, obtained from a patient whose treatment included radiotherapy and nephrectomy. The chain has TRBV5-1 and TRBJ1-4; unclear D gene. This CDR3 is CASSEDEKLFF. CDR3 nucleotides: TGCGCCAGCAGCGAGGATGAAAAACTGTTTTTT.